The present T cell receptor beta chain was sequenced within a study of CD8+ T cells in alopecia areata (dated by TCRdb to 2016 to 2019). For context, the study as a whole: The treated patients, all with moderate-to-severe alopecia areata, were enrolled in an open-label pilot trial of oral tofacitinib given at 5 to 10 mg twice daily. Tofacitinib was administered for 6 to 18 months, and 6 months of follow-up off drug were then conducted to assess delayed response and recurrence. Disease severity in treated patients was measured with the SALT score, which quantifies the percentage of affected scalp surface area. The study used high-throughput TCRbeta sequencing to examine T cell clonal expansion in alopecia areata, in both the C3H/HeJ mouse model and human patients. On the human side, TCRbeta sequencing was run on scalp tissue and on sorted CD4+ and CD8+ peripheral blood T cells from healthy controls and from alopecia areata patients with either patchy or totalis/universalis disease. Patients on tofacitinib were biopsied at baseline and after 4 and 24 weeks of treatment, and several of the patients also had a later scalp biopsy. Scalp clonality was compared among normal scalp (n=4), patchy alopecia areata scalp (n=8), and alopecia totalis/universalis scalp (n=8). RNA came from the PAXgene miRNA kit for fixed scalp, the miRNeasy kit for PBMCs, and the RNeasy kit for mouse skin. TCRbeta CDR3 regions were amplified by immunoSEQ multiplex PCR with 35 Vbeta forward and 13 Jbeta reverse primers. Here is what the overall study found, with its caveats: Shared TCR sequences between patients were less evident than in mice, which may be partly attributable to HLA diversity in the patient population. Unlike mouse skin, where gammadelta T cells dominate, normal human skin contains resident alphabeta T cells that get sequenced too, which complicates analysis of the scalp TCR repertoire. The treated cohort was small, with a single nonresponder, so links between baseline CD8+ expansion and response need larger studies. Many expanded lesional clones persisted in scalp and blood during tofacitinib treatment, which may partly explain relapse after stopping treatment. Higher clonality and more expanded CD8+ clones were observed in lesional scalp than in normal scalp, particularly in alopecia totalis/universalis, a finding suggestive of antigenic drive. Tofacitinib significantly lowered scalp clonality and the number of expanded CD8+ clones among the top 100 scalp clones.

Libraries were made using the immunoSEQ multiplex PCR assay. For TCR sequencing, RNA was extracted from every sample and reverse transcribed into cDNA to serve as template. First-strand cDNA was synthesized using SuperScript III with a 2:1 mix of oligo-dT and random hexamers. A synthetic immune receptor repertoire was used to measure amplification bias, and any remaining bias was corrected computationally. Turning to the authors' computational methods: After raw reads were preprocessed to remove errors, the CDR3 was defined following IMGT conventions as running from the conserved cysteine to phenylalanine. Clonality was computed as 1 minus the Shannon entropy, with the entropy normalized by log2 of the number of productive unique TCRs. Whether scalp clones were CD4 or CD8 was inferred by matching scalp TCRbeta sequences against CD4 and CD8 repertoires sorted from blood. Sourced from immuneACCESS, this table was stored by TCRdb with only in-frame sequences that have V and J called. A share of the clones is absent; for the studies checked, an unresolved V gene accounts for under half, and the remainder has no known explanation. V, J and clone size derive from that table, while D and trimming were established from the DNA sequence. This sample gives more than 100,000 clones in total; approximately 84% of them show up just once. The biggest ten clones account for 11% of the sample.

The treatment or condition label of this sample denotes: oral pan-JAK inhibitor, 5-10 mg twice daily. Lesional scalp punch biopsies and peripheral blood were collected from alopecia areata patients. PBMCs were isolated by density centrifugation and stained for CD3, CD4 and CD8, after which CD4+ and CD8+ T cells were sorted on a FACSAria. The germline ends are 8 bases apart after V is trimmed by 0 bases and J by 2 bases. Taken from cysteine to phenylalanine, the CDR3 has 14 residues. Only the CDR3 portion is preserved as DNA: 42 bases, with reading frame beginning at the first base. Sequences MNHEY (CDR1) and SVGAGI (CDR2) are obtained from the germline V gene. In the case of this clone: Its antigen is not yet known. Base qualities are not recorded, but no much larger clone differs from it by a single base.

Here the sequenced sample was CD8+ T cells sorted from blood, taken at week 34, from a patient treated with tofacitinib. The sequence was collected from a human donor with alopecia areata. The sequence is built from TRBV6-5 and TRBJ2-7; the D gene identity is not certain. The sequence in DNA is TGTGCCAGCAGTTACTCTCAGAATCCCTACGAGCAGTACTTC. It encodes CASSYSQNPYEQYF.